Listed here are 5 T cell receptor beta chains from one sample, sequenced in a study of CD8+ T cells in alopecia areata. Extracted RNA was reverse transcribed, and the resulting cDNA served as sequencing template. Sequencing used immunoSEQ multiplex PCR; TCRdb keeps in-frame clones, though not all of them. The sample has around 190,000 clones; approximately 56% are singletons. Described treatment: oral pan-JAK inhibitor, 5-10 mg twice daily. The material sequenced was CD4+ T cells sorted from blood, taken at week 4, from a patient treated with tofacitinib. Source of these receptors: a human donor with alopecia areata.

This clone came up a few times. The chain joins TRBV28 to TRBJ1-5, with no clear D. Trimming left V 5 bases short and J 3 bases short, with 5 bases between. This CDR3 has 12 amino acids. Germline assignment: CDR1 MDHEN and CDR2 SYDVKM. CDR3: CASSRDNQPQHF. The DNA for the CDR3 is TGTGCCAGCAGTCGGGACAATCAGCCCCAGCATTTT.

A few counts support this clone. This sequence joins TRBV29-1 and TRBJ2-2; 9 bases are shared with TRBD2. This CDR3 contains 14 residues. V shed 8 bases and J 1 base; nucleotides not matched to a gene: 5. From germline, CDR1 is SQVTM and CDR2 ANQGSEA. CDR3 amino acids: CSSTSGQNTGELFF. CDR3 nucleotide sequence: TGCAGCTCGACTAGCGGCCAGAACACCGGGGAGCTGTTTTTT.

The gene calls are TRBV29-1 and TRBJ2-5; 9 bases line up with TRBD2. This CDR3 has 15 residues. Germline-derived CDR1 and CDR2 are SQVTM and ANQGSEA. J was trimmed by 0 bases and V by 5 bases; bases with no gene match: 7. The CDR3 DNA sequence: TGCAGCGTTCAGACTAGCGGTGGGTACCAAGAGACCCAGTACTTC. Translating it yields CSVQTSGGYQETQYF.

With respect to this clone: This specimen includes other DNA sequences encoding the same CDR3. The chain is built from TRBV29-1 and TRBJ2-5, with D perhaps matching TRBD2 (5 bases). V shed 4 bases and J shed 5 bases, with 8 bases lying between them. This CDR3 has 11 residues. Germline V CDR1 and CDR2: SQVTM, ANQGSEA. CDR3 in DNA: TGCAGCGTTGGACCGGGGGAGACCCAGTACTTC. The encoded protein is CSVGPGETQYF.

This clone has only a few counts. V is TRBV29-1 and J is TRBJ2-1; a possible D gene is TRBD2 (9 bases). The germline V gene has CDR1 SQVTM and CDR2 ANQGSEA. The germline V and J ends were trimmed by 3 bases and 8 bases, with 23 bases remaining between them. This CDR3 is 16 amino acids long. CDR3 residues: CSVELRGLAGLYEQFF. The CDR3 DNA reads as TGCAGCGTTGAGCTCAGGGGGCTAGCGGGATTGTATGAGCAGTTCTTC.